The entry below describes one T cell receptor beta chain. There is no known antigen for this receptor. For every CD8+ T cell subset, 300,000 cells were flow-sorted straight into RLT lysis buffer, and each subset was sorted in triplicate. Naive CD8+ T cells were defined stringently as CD45RO-CCR7+CD27+CD95- to exclude memory contaminants. Using standard density gradient centrifugation, peripheral blood mononuclear cells were isolated from buffy coats. A FACSAria III was used to flow-sort naive CD8+ T cells into CXCR3-negative and CXCR3-positive populations. An RNeasy Mini Kit was used to extract total RNA from the sorted cells. The data stem from a study of CXCR3-negative and CXCR3-positive naive CD8 T cells (dated by TCRdb to between 2019 and 2020). Turning to the overall study: In total, 110 million to 150 million TRB reads were obtained, corresponding to roughly 1.5 +/- 0.3 million reads per library. TRBV-TRBJ cluster analysis included naive subsets from a handful of donors and memory cells from 3 donors. Diversity and physicochemical repertoire analyses were performed on about ten donors pooled from two independent experiments.

Overall study results and their limits: Naive CXCR3-negative and CXCR3-positive cells from the same donor showed similar TRBV-TRBJ usage, whereas memory cells showed distinct patterns. TRB CDR3s from CXCR3-positive naive cells showed higher hydrophobicity (lower Kidera factor 4), lower energy, and higher strength and volume indices than CXCR3-negative naive cells. CXCR3 expression partially decreased after cryopreservation, so most assays used freshly isolated PBMCs. Repertoire diversity was comparably high in both naive subsets but much lower in memory CD8+ T cells. Because surface CD5, which is linked to self-reactivity in mice, was comparable between the naive subsets, TCR interaction strength was also inferred from TRB CDR3 physicochemical properties.

TCRdb shows the sequencer as NextSeq 550. The Human TCR Profiling Kit (MiLaboratory) was used to make UMI-labeled 5' RACE TRB cDNA libraries. The full amount of extracted RNA was used for cDNA synthesis, and the full amount of resulting cDNA was used for PCR amplification. Libraries were prepared in parallel with an identical number of PCR cycles. The paper's processing steps were these. With a minimum of two reads required per UMI, MIGEC and MiXCR pulled out about 50,000 +/- 10,000 unique UMI-labeled TRB cDNA molecules from each library. On average, each library contained roughly 40,000 +/- 10,000 functional in-frame TRB CDR3 nucleotide clonotypes without stop codons. After downsampling to 5000 UMI-labeled TRB molecules per sample, diversity metrics, including normalized Shannon-Wiener and Chao1, were computed in VDJtools. VDJtools was used to calculate clonotype-size-weighted physicochemical properties of the central five CDR3 residues, namely interaction energy, strength, volume and Kidera factor 4. Following reprocessing of the reads by TCRdb, the data hold one row per CDR3 protein sequence and no DNA is available. The V and J calls and clone size come from TCRdb's table, not from the authors' own analysis. The sample's table covers just under 65,000 distinct CDR3 sequences. Clones ranked in the top ten supply 4.8% of the sample.

The material sequenced was naive CXCR3+ CD8+ T cells from blood. The meaning of the sample's cell subset or site label: CD45RO-CCR7+CD27+CD95- naive CD8+ T cells expressing CXCR3 (TNR3+). The TCR comes from a human donor in good health. Some clones in this sample may be carry-over from other donors' samples.

For the CDR3, the sequence is CASSSSDRQQETQYF. This chain is built from TRBV12-3 or TRBV12-4 and TRBJ2-5; TCRdb picks TRBD1, but there is no DNA to check that call. From the cysteine through the phenylalanine, the CDR3 covers 15 amino acids. Only the protein sequence is given.